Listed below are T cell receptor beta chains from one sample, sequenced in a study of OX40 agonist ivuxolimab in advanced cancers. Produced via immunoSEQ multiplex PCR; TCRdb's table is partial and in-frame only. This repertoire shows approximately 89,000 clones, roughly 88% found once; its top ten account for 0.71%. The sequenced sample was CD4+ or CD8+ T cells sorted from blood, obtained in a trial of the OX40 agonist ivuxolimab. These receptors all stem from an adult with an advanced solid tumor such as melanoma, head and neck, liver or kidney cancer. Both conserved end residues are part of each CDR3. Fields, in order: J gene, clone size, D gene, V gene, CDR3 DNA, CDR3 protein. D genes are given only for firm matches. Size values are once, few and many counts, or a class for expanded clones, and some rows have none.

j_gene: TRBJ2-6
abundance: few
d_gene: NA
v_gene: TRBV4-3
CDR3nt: TGCGCCAGCAGCCAAGAAATTTGGGCCCCGACGGTCTCTGGGGCCAACGTCCTGACTTTC
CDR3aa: CASSQEIWAPTVSGANVLTF

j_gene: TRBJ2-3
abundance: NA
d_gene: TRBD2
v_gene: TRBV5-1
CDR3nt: TGCGCCAGCAGCTTGGCCCCTAGCGGGACTGCAGATACGCAGTATTTT
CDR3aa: CASSLAPSGTADTQYF

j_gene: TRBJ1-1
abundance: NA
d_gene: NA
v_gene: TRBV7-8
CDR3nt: TGTGCCAGCCTAACCACTGAAGCTTTCTTT
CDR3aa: CASLTTEAFF

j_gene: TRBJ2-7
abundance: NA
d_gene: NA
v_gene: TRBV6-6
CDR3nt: TGTGCCAGCAGTTACGATCATCCAGGGAACTACGAGCAGTACTTC
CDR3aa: CASSYDHPGNYEQYF

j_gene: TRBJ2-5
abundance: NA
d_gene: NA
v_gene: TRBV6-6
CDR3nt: TGTGCCAGCAGCTCTCACCAGACGGGGTCCGAGACCCAGTACTTC
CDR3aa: CASSSHQTGSETQYF

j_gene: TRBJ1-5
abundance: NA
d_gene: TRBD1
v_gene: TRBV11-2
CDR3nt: TGTGCCAGCAGCTCACAGGGGGCTCAGCAGCCCCAGCATTTT
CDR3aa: CASSSQGAQQPQHF

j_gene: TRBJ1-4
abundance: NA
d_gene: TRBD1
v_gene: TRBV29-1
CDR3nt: TGCAGCGTATATGGACAGGGGGAAGGTGAAAAACTGTTTTTT
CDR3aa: CSVYGQGEGEKLFF

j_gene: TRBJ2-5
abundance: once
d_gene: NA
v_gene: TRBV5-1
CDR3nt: TGCGCCAGCAGCTTGGAGGCCGCCGAAGAGACCCAGTACTTC
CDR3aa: CASSLEAAEETQYF

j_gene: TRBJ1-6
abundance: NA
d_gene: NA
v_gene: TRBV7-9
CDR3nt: TGTGCTATCACCGGGGACCTCAATTCACCCCTCCACTTT
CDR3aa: CAITGDLNSPLHF

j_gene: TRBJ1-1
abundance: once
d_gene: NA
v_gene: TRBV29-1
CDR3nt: TGCAGCGCTACTGAGCAGGGGATTCGGGTTGCTTTCTTT
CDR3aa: CSATEQGIRVAFF

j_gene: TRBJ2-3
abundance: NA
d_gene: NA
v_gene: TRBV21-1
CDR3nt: TGTGCCAGCAGCAAATCTGAAAAAATGACTAGCGGGATAAACACAGATACGCAGTATTTT
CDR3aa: CASSKSEKMTSGINTDTQYF

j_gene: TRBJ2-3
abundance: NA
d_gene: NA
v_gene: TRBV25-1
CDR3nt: TGTGCCAGCAGTGAATTTACAGCAAGCCCAGATACGCAGTATTTT
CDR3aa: CASSEFTASPDTQYF

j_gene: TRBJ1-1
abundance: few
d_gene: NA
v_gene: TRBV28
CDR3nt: TGTGCCAGCAGGTCGAACACTGAAGCTTTCTTT
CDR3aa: CASRSNTEAFF

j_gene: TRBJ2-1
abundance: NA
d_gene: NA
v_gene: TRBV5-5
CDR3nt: TGTGCCAGCAGCTTAGTCCAGAGCTCCTACAATGAGCAGTTCTTC
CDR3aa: CASSLVQSSYNEQFF

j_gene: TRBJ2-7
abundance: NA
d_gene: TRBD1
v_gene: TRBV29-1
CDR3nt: TGCAGCGCCGAGGGGACAGGTCTCGGCGAGCAGTACTTC
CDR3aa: CSAEGTGLGEQYF

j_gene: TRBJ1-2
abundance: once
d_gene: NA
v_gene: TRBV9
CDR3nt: TGTGCCAGCAGCGTCGGGGGGGTTAACTATGGCTACACCTTC
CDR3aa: CASSVGGVNYGYTF

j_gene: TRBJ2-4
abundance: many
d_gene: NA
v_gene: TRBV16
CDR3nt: TGTGCCAGCAGCCAATCGTTCCTAGCCAAAAACATTCAGTACTTC
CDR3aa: CASSQSFLAKNIQYF

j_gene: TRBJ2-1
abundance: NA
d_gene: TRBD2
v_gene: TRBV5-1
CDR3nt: TGCGCCACCACCGGCGGGGGGGATTCCTACAATGAGCAGTTCTTC
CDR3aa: CATTGGGDSYNEQFF

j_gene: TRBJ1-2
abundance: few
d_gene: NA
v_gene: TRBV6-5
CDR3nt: TGTGCCAGCAATCCTACTGGGCGGGTGAACTATGGCTACACCTTC
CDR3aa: CASNPTGRVNYGYTF

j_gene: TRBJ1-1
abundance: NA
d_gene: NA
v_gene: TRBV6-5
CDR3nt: TGTGCCAGCAGTCCAGAACGAGAGTACCAAGCTTTCTTT
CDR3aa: CASSPEREYQAFF

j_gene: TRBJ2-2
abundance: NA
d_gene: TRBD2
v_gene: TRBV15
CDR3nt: TGTGCCACCAGCACAGGACTAGCGATTGCCGGGGAGCTGTTTTTT
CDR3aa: CATSTGLAIAGELFF

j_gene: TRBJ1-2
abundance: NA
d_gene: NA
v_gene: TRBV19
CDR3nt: TGTGCCAGTAGTACCGCAACGGGCCCAACCGGTCACACCTTC
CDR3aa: CASSTATGPTGHTF

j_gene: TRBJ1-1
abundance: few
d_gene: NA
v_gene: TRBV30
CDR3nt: TGTGCCTGGAGTGTAAGGGGGTCCACTGAAGCTTTCTTT
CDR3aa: CAWSVRGSTEAFF

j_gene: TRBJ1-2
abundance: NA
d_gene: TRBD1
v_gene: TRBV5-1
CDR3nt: TGCGCCAGCAGCTTGGGGACAGGGAACTATGGCTACACCTTC
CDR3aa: CASSLGTGNYGYTF

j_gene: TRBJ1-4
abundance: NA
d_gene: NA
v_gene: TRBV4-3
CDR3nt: TGCGCCAGCAGCCAAGATAAACAGTCGGTGGGAAAACTGTTTTTT
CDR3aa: CASSQDKQSVGKLFF

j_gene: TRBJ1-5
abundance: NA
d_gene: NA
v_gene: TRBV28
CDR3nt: TGTGCCAGCAGTTTGGGTTCAGGGCAAGCTCAGCCCCAGCATTTT
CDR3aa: CASSLGSGQAQPQHF

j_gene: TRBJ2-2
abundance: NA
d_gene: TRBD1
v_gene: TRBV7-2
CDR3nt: TGTGCCAGCAGCTCACCGGGACAGGCGAACACCGGGGAGCTGTTTTTT
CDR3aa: CASSSPGQANTGELFF

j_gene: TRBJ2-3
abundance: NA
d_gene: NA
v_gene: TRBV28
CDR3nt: TGTGCCAGCAGCCCCCTACGGGAGACACGAGATACGCAGTATTTT
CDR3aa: CASSPLRETRDTQYF

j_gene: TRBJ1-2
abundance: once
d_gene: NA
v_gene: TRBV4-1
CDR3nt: TGCGCCAGCAGCCAGACTTCGACAGACCGCTATGGCTACACCTTC
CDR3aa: CASSQTSTDRYGYTF

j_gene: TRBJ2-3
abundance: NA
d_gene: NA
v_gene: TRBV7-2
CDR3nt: TGTGCCAGCAGCCCGCAAGGGGGGAGCACAGATACGCAGTATTTT
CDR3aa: CASSPQGGSTDTQYF

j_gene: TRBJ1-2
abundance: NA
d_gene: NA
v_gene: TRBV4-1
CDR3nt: TGCGCCAGCAGCCAAGAAGTGAATAACTATGGCTACACCTTC
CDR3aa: CASSQEVNNYGYTF

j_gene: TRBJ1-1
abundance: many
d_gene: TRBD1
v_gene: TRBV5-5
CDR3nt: TGTGCCAGCAGCGTCCGGGACAGAGGAGCAGCTTTCTTT
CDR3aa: CASSVRDRGAAFF

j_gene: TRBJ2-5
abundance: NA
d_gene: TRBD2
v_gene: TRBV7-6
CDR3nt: TGTGCCAGCAGTTTGGGACTAGCGGGACAAGAGACCCAGTACTTC
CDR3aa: CASSLGLAGQETQYF

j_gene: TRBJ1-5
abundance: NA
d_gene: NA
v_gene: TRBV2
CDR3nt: TGTGCCAGCAGTCTTCAAGGAGAGACAGGTCAGCCCCAGCATTTT
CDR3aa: CASSLQGETGQPQHF

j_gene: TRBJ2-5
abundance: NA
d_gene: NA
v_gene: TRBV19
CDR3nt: TGTGCCAGTAGTATAGGGCAGGGGCAAGAGACCCAGTACTTC
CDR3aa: CASSIGQGQETQYF

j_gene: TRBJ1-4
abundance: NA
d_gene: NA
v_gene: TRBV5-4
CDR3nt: TGTGCCAGCAGCTTAAAACTGACAGGTTCCGACGCTTTTGAAAAACTGTTTTTT
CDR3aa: CASSLKLTGSDAFEKLFF

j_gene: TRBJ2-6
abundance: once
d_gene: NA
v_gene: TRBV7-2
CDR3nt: TGTGCCAGCAGCTACAGGGCTGGGGCCAACGTCCTGACTTTC
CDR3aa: CASSYRAGANVLTF

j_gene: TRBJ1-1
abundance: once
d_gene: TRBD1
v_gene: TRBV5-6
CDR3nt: TGTGCCAGCAGCGGCTTCAGGGGGCTCCAAAACACTGAAGCTTTCTTT
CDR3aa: CASSGFRGLQNTEAFF

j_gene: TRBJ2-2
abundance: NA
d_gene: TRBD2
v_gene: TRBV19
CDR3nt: TGTGCCAGTAAGCCACTCTATAGCGGGGGGGCCCTCACCGGGGAGCTGTTTTTT
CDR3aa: CASKPLYSGGALTGELFF

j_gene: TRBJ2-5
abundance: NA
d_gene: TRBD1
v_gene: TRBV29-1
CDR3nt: TGCAGCGGAAGGACAGGGGATGGGACCCAGTACTTC
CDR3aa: CSGRTGDGTQYF

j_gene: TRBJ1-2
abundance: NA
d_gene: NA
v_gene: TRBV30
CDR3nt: TGTGCCTGGAGTGTTTGGCAGGCGCCCTATGGCTACACCTTC
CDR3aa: CAWSVWQAPYGYTF

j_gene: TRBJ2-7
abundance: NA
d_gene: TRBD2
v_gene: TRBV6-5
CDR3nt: TGTGCCAGCAGTTACGGTGCGGCGGGAGGTCCCTACGAGCAGTACTTC
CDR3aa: CASSYGAAGGPYEQYF